This TCR beta chain was identified during a study of shared clonotypes between healthy human individuals. Splitting of CD4+ cells produced CD45RA+ naive and CD45RA-negative memory subsets. Repertoires were generated with immunoSEQ multiplex PCR, while TCRdb's copy carries only in-frame clones and drops some. This table has approximately 980,000 clones, approximately 80% appearing once. The germline CDR1 and CDR2 sequences are SGHNT and YYREEE (reference sequence). Germline trimming cut 4 bases from V and 0 bases from J; bases unmatched to any gene: 5. The CDR3 covers 15 residues. This receptor was identified in a man between 18 and 35 years old in good health. The rearrangement joins TRBV5-4 to TRBJ2-3; 7 bases fit TRBD2. The sample consisted of memory CD4+ T cells sorted from blood. Subset noted: CD45RA-negative fraction. The CDR3 loop is CASSRLAFSTDTQYF. CDR3 in DNA: TGTGCCAGCAGCCGACTAGCCTTTAGCACAGATACGCAGTATTTT.